This entry describes one TCR beta chain. Antigen: not known. The definition of stable Graves' hyperthyroidism was no ophthalmopathy progression within 18 months. Clinical symptoms, serum thyroxine, TRAb, thyroid ultrasound and orbital computed tomography informed diagnoses. The data were obtained in a study of T cells in Graves' hyperthyroidism and ophthalmopathy. Study findings and constraints: Ophthalmopathy was identified by the model a median roughly 6.5 months ahead of onset. Most thyroid clonotypes with frequency above 0.001 were detected in blood.

In germline, CDR1 is SQVTM, CDR2 ANQGSEA. This CDR3 is built from 13 residues. The ends were cut back, 8 bases at V and 6 bases at J, with 20 bases in the middle. RNA transcripts gave rise to amplified TCR beta CDR3 regions. The HTBI primer set served for first-round RT-PCR of the TCR CDR3. TCRdb independently ran MiXCR on the multiplex PCR reads; one entry per CDR3 protein. The table includes about 840,000 distinct CDR3 sequences, approximately 40% detected once. This sequence joins TRBV29-1 and TRBJ2-7, with a weak D call TRBD2 (5 bases). The clonotype comes from a man between 18 and 35 years old with Graves' hyperthyroidism. The sequencing input was blood. CDR3 sequence: CSWMAGVGSEQYF. The DNA for the CDR3 is TGCAGCTGGATGGCGGGCGTGGGTTCCGAGCAGTACTTC.